This is a list of T cell receptor beta chains from one sample in a study of graft-versus-host responses after intestinal transplantation. Their antigen targets remain unknown. Using immunoSEQ multiplex PCR, the repertoire was profiled, and TCRdb retains in-frame clones only, with some absent. The sample lists approximately 92,000 clones, around nine tenths occurring once. Sequenced here: unstimulated CD8+ T cells sorted from spleen or lymph node cells, sampled before intestinal transplant. The receptor set was obtained from a human donor who received an intestinal transplant. CDR3s include the opening cysteine and the closing phenylalanine or tryptophan. Each record gives: V gene, J gene, D gene, clone size, CDR3 DNA, CDR3 protein. A D gene is named only where the DNA matches it firmly. The size field is filled for only some rows; it gives once, few, many or a size class.

v_call: TRBV29-1
j_call: TRBJ2-1
d_call: TRBD2
clone_size: -
cdr3_nt: TGCAGCGCAAAGATAGCGGGAGGGCCGGGATACAATGAGCAGTTCTTC
cdr3_aa: CSAKIAGGPGYNEQFF

v_call: TRBV5-6
j_call: TRBJ1-6
d_call: -
clone_size: -
cdr3_nt: TGTGCCAGCAGCTTGGAGGGGTTTTATAATTCACCCCTCCACTTT
cdr3_aa: CASSLEGFYNSPLHF

v_call: TRBV30
j_call: TRBJ1-4
d_call: TRBD1
clone_size: once
cdr3_nt: TGTGCCTGGAGCTGCACTTTCAGGGGGCCTACGCACCTTTCAACTAATGAAAAACTGTTTTTT
cdr3_aa: CAWSCTFRGPTHLSTNEKLFF

v_call: TRBV5-1
j_call: TRBJ2-5
d_call: -
clone_size: -
cdr3_nt: TGCGCCAGCACGGACGGCCCGGGTGACCAGTACTTC
cdr3_aa: CASTDGPGDQYF

v_call: TRBV5-6
j_call: TRBJ2-1
d_call: -
clone_size: -
cdr3_nt: TGTGCTTGCAGGATGGGGAACAATGAGCAGTTCTTC
cdr3_aa: CACRMGNNEQFF

v_call: TRBV29-1
j_call: TRBJ2-2
d_call: -
clone_size: -
cdr3_nt: TGCAGCGTTGAAGATCAAACAGCGGGCGGGACCGGGGAGCTGTTTTTT
cdr3_aa: CSVEDQTAGGTGELFF

v_call: TRBV6-5
j_call: TRBJ2-7
d_call: TRBD1
clone_size: few
cdr3_nt: TGTGCCAGCAGTTACGGGACAGGAGGCTTCTACGAGCAGTACTTC
cdr3_aa: CASSYGTGGFYEQYF

v_call: TRBV6-5
j_call: TRBJ1-2
d_call: -
clone_size: -
cdr3_nt: TGTGCCAGCAGTTTGGGCGAGAACTATGGCTACACCTTC
cdr3_aa: CASSLGENYGYTF

v_call: TRBV4-2
j_call: TRBJ2-7
d_call: -
clone_size: -
cdr3_nt: TGTGCCAGCAGCCAAGGCAGTCTGGGTCACGAGCAGTACTTC
cdr3_aa: CASSQGSLGHEQYF

v_call: TRBV10-1
j_call: TRBJ2-1
d_call: TRBD1
clone_size: once
cdr3_nt: TGCGCCAGCAGTGACCCGGGACAGGGGCCCAATGAGCAGTTCTTC
cdr3_aa: CASSDPGQGPNEQFF

v_call: TRBV7-2
j_call: TRBJ2-1
d_call: TRBD2
clone_size: -
cdr3_nt: TGTGCCAGCAGCTCAGCGGGGGGAACCTACAATGAGCAGTTCTTC
cdr3_aa: CASSSAGGTYNEQFF

v_call: TRBV5-4
j_call: TRBJ1-6
d_call: -
clone_size: -
cdr3_nt: TGTGCCAGCAGCTTGGACGCGTCAGGTTTCGCTTCACCCCTCCACTTT
cdr3_aa: CASSLDASGFASPLHF

v_call: TRBV6-1
j_call: TRBJ1-5
d_call: -
clone_size: -
cdr3_nt: TGTGCCAGCAGTGAAGGGTGGGGAACGTTTGTTCAGCCCCAGCATTTT
cdr3_aa: CASSEGWGTFVQPQHF

v_call: TRBV13
j_call: TRBJ1-2
d_call: -
clone_size: -
cdr3_nt: TGTGCCAGCATGGGAGGGAGGTTGGGATCTTATGGCTACACCTTC
cdr3_aa: CASMGGRLGSYGYTF